These T cell receptor beta chains were read from a single sample in a study of PD-1 blockade in classical Hodgkin lymphoma. Assay: immunoSEQ multiplex PCR; the TCRdb copy retains only in-frame clones and omits some. The sample holds around 2,000 clones, 60% to 75% seen once. The sequencing sample was made of CD8+ T cells from blood. These receptors all come from a human donor with classical Hodgkin lymphoma. Each CDR3 is given with its conserved first and last residue. Fields, in order: D gene, clone size, V gene, J gene, CDR3 protein. D genes are given only for firm matches. Part of the rows lack a size; the others show once, few, many or a class for expanded clones.

-	-	TRBV28	TRBJ2-2	CASSLGATGELFF
-	few	TRBV20-1	TRBJ1-1	CSARVVTEAFF
-	few	TRBV10-2	TRBJ1-3	CASSERTPNSGNTIYF
TRBD1	few	TRBV28	TRBJ2-5	CASSLGQGVWETQYF
-	-	TRBV13	TRBJ2-7	CASSFRPDEQYF
-	-	TRBV7-9	TRBJ1-2	CASSPTTPFYGYTF
-	-	TRBV5-4	TRBJ2-4	CASSPPPGTHLKNIQYF
TRBD1	-	TRBV6-6	TRBJ2-3	CASSGQVITTDTQYF
TRBD2	-	TRBV5-1	TRBJ2-7	CASSWGSSGLSYEQYF
TRBD2	few	TRBV25-1	TRBJ2-5	CASSLIAGGPEETQYF
-	-	TRBV5-8	TRBJ2-2	CASSFLSWETGELFF
-	-	TRBV27	TRBJ1-5	CASTQSLRGQPQHF
-	-	TRBV6-1	TRBJ2-7	CASRDSPGSYEQYF
-	-	TRBV7-4	TRBJ2-6	CASSGQRDGLQSRANVLTF
-	-	TRBV9	TRBJ2-2	CASSVGASFTGELFF
TRBD1	-	TRBV6-1	TRBJ1-2	CASSEEAGGAYGYTF
-	-	TRBV2	TRBJ1-2	CARGPSRGNGYTF
-	-	TRBV6-5	TRBJ2-1	CASSYPIGGSREQFF